The 10 T cell receptor beta chains below come from one sample, sequenced in a study of molecular identifiers for immune sequencing clone quantification. TCRdb reanalysed the PCR reads using MiXCR and keeps one entry per CDR3 protein. The sample carries 600,000 to 650,000 distinct CDR3 sequences, nearly 20% recorded once. Sequencing was carried out using naive CD8+ T cells from blood, with Jurkat cell RNA spiked in. As to subset: FACS-sorted CD8+CD4-CCR7+CD45RA+ naive T cells. Receptor source: a human donor in good health. Some libraries in this study had Jurkat cell RNA spiked in.

As for this clonotype: Just one base apart from a much larger clone, this may be a read error. This chain joins TRBV27 and TRBJ2-1; 7 bases are a match to TRBD1. Germline loops: CDR1 MNHEY, CDR2 SMNVEV (reference sequence). V lost 3 bases and J lost 6; bases outside the gene matches: 14. CDR3 length: 17 residues. The CDR3 coding sequence is TGTGCCAGCAGTTTGAAGACAGGGACGACCCCTGGCAATGAGCAGTTCTTC. This translates into CASSLKTGTTPGNEQFF.

As concerns this clonotype: It may be a read error: a sequence one base away is much more abundant. The rearrangement links TRBV12-3 or TRBV12-4 to TRBJ2-3; no reliable D call. The CDR3 extends over 13 amino acids. The V gene lost 6 bases and the J gene lost 5 bases, with 12 bases spanning the gap. The CDR3 DNA sequence: TGTGCCAGCAGCTACATAAAGAGAGATACGCAGTATTTT. Protein product: CASSYIKRDTQYF.

Notes on this clonotype: Possible read error: a much larger clone is one base away. This chain joins TRBV28 and TRBJ2-7, with D perhaps assigned TRBD1 or TRBD2 (5 bases each). Trimming pared 8 bases from V and 12 bases from J, leaving 17 bases between. This CDR3 is 11 amino acids long. CDR1 is MDHEN, CDR2 SYDVKM, per germline. Here the CDR3 DNA reads TGTGCCAGCTCCATTCTGGGACCGCCGTACTTC. Its translation: CASSILGPPYF.

This clonotype was recorded many times. The chain joins TRBV20-1 to TRBJ1-4; D gene unclear. Trimming shortened V by 0 bases and J by 5 bases, and 7 bases separated the two germline ends. Germline CDR1 and CDR2: DFQATT and SNEGSKA (reference sequence). This CDR3 spans 13 amino acids. CDR3 in amino acids: CSARDVGNEKLFF. The CDR3 DNA follows: TGCAGTGCTAGAGATGTCGGAAATGAAAAACTGTTTTTT.

This clonotype has at least ten counts. The chain uses TRBV24-1 and TRBJ2-1; perhaps TRBD2 as D (6 bases). Germline CDR1 is KGHDR and CDR2 is SFDVKD. The CDR3 consists of 14 residues. Trimming removed 5 bases at V and 2 bases at J, with 9 bases between. CDR3 in amino acids: CATSVSGTYNEQFF. The CDR3 coding sequence is TGTGCCACCAGTGTTAGCGGTACCTACAATGAGCAGTTCTTC.

Many counts were recorded for this clonotype. This rearrangement joins TRBV2 to TRBJ2-3, with a possible D match to TRBD1 (5 bases). The CDR3 sequence is 15 residues long. The V end was cut by 3 bases, the J end by 2 bases, with 12 bases between. Looked up from germline, CDR1 is SNHLY and CDR2 is FYNNEI. CDR3 loop: CASSEPGMTTDTQYF. CDR3 DNA: TGTGCCAGCAGTGAGCCAGGGATGACCACAGATACGCAGTATTTT.

This clonotype was recorded at least ten times. The chain links TRBV5-4 to TRBJ2-7; D unclear. The CDR3 extends over 13 amino acids. Trimming took off 3 bases at V and 4 bases at J, with 11 bases between the two ends. The germline V gene encodes CDR1 SGHNT and CDR2 YYREEE (reference sequence). The DNA for the CDR3 is TGTGCCAGCAGCTCGGTACCCTCTTACGAGCAGTACTTC. Its protein product is CASSSVPSYEQYF.

This clonotype was picked up many times. The chain employs TRBV12-3 or TRBV12-4 and TRBJ1-2; tentative D call: TRBD1 (5 bases). The CDR3 is made up of 13 amino acids. V was cut by 3 bases and J by 6 bases, with 11 bases left in between. The CDR3 is CASSLGGAHGYTF. The CDR3 DNA sequence: TGTGCCAGCAGTTTGGGAGGGGCCCATGGCTACACCTTC.

This chain links TRBV30 with TRBJ1-6; D remains ambiguous. Per germline, CDR1 GTSNPN and CDR2 SVGIG (reference sequence). Trimming took off 2 bases at V and 10 bases at J, with 9 bases between the two ends. The CDR3 is made up of 12 amino acids. The CDR3 is CAWSPTGSPLHF. The CDR3 DNA follows: TGTGCCTGGAGTCCCACCGGCTCACCCCTCCACTTT.

A few counts support this clonotype. The V gene is TRBV19, the J gene TRBJ2-1; D is ambiguous. V was pared by 5 bases and J by 0 bases, with 8 bases between. CDR3 length: 14 amino acids. Germline V gene sequence: CDR1 LNHDA, CDR2 SQIVND (reference sequence). CDR3 region: CASSEGSSYNEQFF. The CDR3 region has the DNA TGTGCCAGTAGTGAAGGCAGCTCCTACAATGAGCAGTTCTTC.